This T cell receptor beta chain came from a study of Ad26.COV2.S vaccination and SARS-CoV-2 variants. The study's findings and limits: Vaccine and placebo groups showed comparable non-spike TCR breadth. Analyses that measured TCR breadth and depth may have underestimated total T cell responses.

This clone was detected once. Its antigen is undetermined. Only in-frame clones appear in the TCRdb table, and some are missing; sequencing was by immunoSEQ multiplex PCR. The sample holds about 180,000 clones, around nine tenths seen once. This sequence originates from a human donor who had recovered from COVID-19. The source material was peripheral blood, sampled after recovery from COVID-19.

CDR3 loop: CASSLLGPGGRKADTQYF. DNA of the CDR3: TGTGCCAGCTCACTCCTCGGTCCAGGGGGGCGGAAGGCAGATACGCAGTATTTT. The chain couples TRBV18 to TRBJ2-3; maybe TRBD1 (7 bases). V was trimmed by 4 bases and J by 4 bases, leaving 24 bases between them. CDR3 length: 18 amino acids. From germline, CDR1 is KGHSH and CDR2 LQKENI.